Shown below are 24 T cell receptor beta chains from a single sample sequenced in a study of blood T cell repertoires in COVID-19. Measured with immunoSEQ multiplex PCR; TCRdb has only the in-frame clones, and not every one. The table lists just over 300,000 clones, around 92% of them singletons. Sample: peripheral blood. The receptors were gathered from a young woman with COVID-19, enrolled during active disease.

This clone was recorded a few times. The V and J genes are TRBV5-1 and TRBJ1-1; D possibly corresponds to TRBD1 (5 bases). This CDR3 region has 14 residues. V lost 1 base and J lost 0, with 7 bases in between. CDR1 and CDR2 from the germline V gene are SGHRS and YFSETQ. The CDR3 nucleotides are TGCGCCAGCAGCTTGACACAGGTGAACACTGAAGCTTTCTTT. Protein: CASSLTQVNTEAFF.

This rearrangement joins TRBV30 to TRBJ1-2; TRBD1 is a possible D gene (6 bases). Trimming shortened V by 1 base and J by 7 bases, and 13 bases separated the two germline ends. The CDR3 runs to 13 residues. Per germline, CDR1 GTSNPN and CDR2 SVGIG (reference sequence). The CDR3 here is CAWSDQGISGYTF. CDR3 nucleotides: TGTGCCTGGAGTGATCAGGGGATTTCTGGCTACACCTTC.

The CDR3 region has the DNA TGTGCCAGCAGCGTAGTCGGCTCTGGGGCCAACGTCCTGACTTTC. This gives the protein CASSVVGSGANVLTF. The rearrangement uses TRBV9 and TRBJ2-6; no reliable D call. Trimming removed 0 bases at V and 0 bases at J, with 4 bases between. This CDR3 spans 15 amino acids. Per the germline V gene, CDR1 is SGDLS and CDR2 is YYNGEE.

This sequence joins TRBV18 and TRBJ1-1, with 8 bases fitting TRBD1. The CDR3 extends over 13 amino acids. From germline, CDR1 is KGHSH and CDR2 LQKENI. Trimming took 3 bases from V and 7 from J; bases not matched to a gene: 4. CDR3 residues: CASSPDGQGEAFF. CDR3 nucleotides: TGTGCCAGCTCACCTGATGGACAGGGTGAAGCTTTCTTT.

V usage is TRBV6-6 and J usage is TRBJ1-2; 7 bases fit TRBD1. V gave up 6 bases and J gave up 5 bases; unmatched junction bases: 6. The CDR3 has 13 residues. Germline CDR1 and CDR2: MNHNY and SVGAGI (reference sequence). DNA of the CDR3: TGTGCCAGCAGCCAAGGACAGGCATATGGCTACACCTTC. It specifies CASSQGQAYGYTF.

The chain has TRBV7-2 and TRBJ1-2, with 7 bases matching TRBD1. V was clipped by 2 bases and J by 2 bases; unmatched bases: 8. CDR3 length equals 16 residues. Germline assignment: CDR1 SGHTA and CDR2 FQGNSA. The CDR3 region is CASSLPRGSPNYGYTF. Written as DNA, the CDR3 is TGTGCCAGCAGCTTACCCAGGGGGTCCCCGAACTATGGCTACACCTTC.

This sequence joins TRBV5-5 and TRBJ1-1, with a possible D match to TRBD1 (6 bases). V lost 5 bases and J lost 2, with 13 bases in between. This CDR3 is built from 14 residues. Per germline, CDR1 SGHKS and CDR2 YYEKEE (reference sequence). The CDR3 DNA is TGTGCCAGCAGTCTACAGGGTTCTAACACTGAAGCTTTCTTT. Its translation: CASSLQGSNTEAFF.

This clone was seen just once. J is TRBJ2-3 and V is TRBV13; no clear D. This CDR3 contains 13 residues. Germline assignment: CDR1 PRHDT and CDR2 FYEKMQ (reference sequence). Trimming stripped 1 base from V and 6 bases from J, with 8 bases between. The CDR3 nucleotides are TGTGCCAGCAGCTTAGTGTATAGCGATACGCAGTATTTT. Its protein is CASSLVYSDTQYF.

In this sample, this clone turned up many times. The chain's CDR3 is CASSVDTPDYDSGNTIYF. CDR3 nucleotide sequence: TGTGCCAGCAGCGTAGATACCCCAGACTATGACTCTGGAAACACCATATATTTT. The J gene is TRBJ1-3, the V gene TRBV9, with D unresolved. From germline, CDR1 is SGDLS and CDR2 YYNGEE. There are 18 residues in the CDR3. Between the trimmed V and J ends, which lost 0 bases and 0 bases, there was a span of 16 bases.

The chain uses TRBV2 and TRBJ1-4; 12 bases map to TRBD1. The CDR3 runs to 15 residues. From germline, CDR1 is SNHLY and CDR2 FYNNEI. The V gene end was trimmed by 6 bases and the J gene end by 8 bases; junction bases not matched to a gene: 7. The CDR3 bases are TGTGCCAGCAGGGAGACCGGGACAGGGGGCGAAAAACTGTTTTTT. Its translation is CASRETGTGGEKLFF.

The genes are TRBV7-8 and TRBJ1-2, with TRBD1 matching over 9 bases. This CDR3 has 15 amino acids. The V segment lost 5 bases and the J segment 8 bases; nucleotides outside the gene matches: 12. Germline-derived CDR1 and CDR2 are SGHVS and FQNEAQ. The chain's CDR3 is CASSPSGQGLRGYTF. The CDR3 DNA sequence: TGTGCCAGCAGCCCCTCGGGACAGGGATTGAGGGGCTACACCTTC. The whole variable domain, remainder taken from reference TRBV7-8 and TRBJ1-2, is GAGVSQSPRYKVAKRGQDVALRCDPISGHVSLFWYQQALGQGPEFLTYFQNEAQLDKSGLPSDRFFAERPEGSVSTLKIQRTQQEDSAVYLCASSPSGQGLRGYTFGSGTRLTVV.

The chain has TRBV12-3 or TRBV12-4 and TRBJ2-1; perhaps TRBD2 as D (7 bases). This CDR3 has 12 amino acids. V was trimmed by 7 bases and J by 8 bases, leaving 12 bases between them. CDR3 bases: TGTGCCAGCAACTGGGGGGGCGATGAGCAGTTCTTC. Protein: CASNWGGDEQFF.

The rearrangement joins TRBV7-2 to TRBJ2-7, with 10 positions matching TRBD2. The CDR3 is 15 amino acids. Germline V CDR1 and CDR2: SGHTA, FQGNSA. The V segment lost 9 bases and the J segment 0 bases; nucleotides outside the gene matches: 8. The CDR3 loop is CASGVAGGSSYEQYF. The CDR3, as DNA: TGTGCCAGTGGAGTAGCGGGGGGCAGCTCCTACGAGCAGTACTTC.

The chain has TRBV7-2 and TRBJ2-1; 7 bases line up with TRBD1. Unmatched junction bases numbered 12, after V lost 0 bases and J lost 7 bases. CDR1 and CDR2 from the germline V gene are SGHTA and FQGNSA. The CDR3 length is 17 residues. CDR3 bases: TGTGCCAGCAGCTTAGCCCCGACTGGGTTCAGGGGGAATGAGCAGTTCTTC. The encoded protein is CASSLAPTGFRGNEQFF. Variable domain in full (rest from reference TRBV7-2 and TRBJ2-1): GAGVSQSPSNKVTEKGKDVELRCDPISGHTALYWYRQSLGQGLEFLIYFQGNSAPDKSGLPSDRFSAERTGGSVSTLTIQRTQQEDSAVYLCASSLAPTGFRGNEQFFGPGTRLTVL.

The chain uses TRBV5-8 and TRBJ1-1, with D possibly matching TRBD1 (5 bases). Germline CDR1 and CDR2: SGHTS and YDEGEE. With 4 bases removed from V and 6 bases from J, the gap between germline ends came to 19 bases. The CDR3 length is 15 residues. The CDR3 region has the DNA TGTGCCAGCAGCGGGGGTTGGGGGGGGTTGGCTGAAGCTTTCTTT. It yields the protein CASSGGWGGLAEAFF.

Comment on this clone: At one end the junction does not follow the germline gene, possibly because of a read error. The V call is TRBV7-7, the J call TRBJ1-1, with D hard to call. Per the germline V gene, CDR1 is SSHAT and CDR2 is FNYEAQ (reference sequence). CDR3 length: 13 amino acids. The CDR3 reads CASSSRVGTEAFF. For the CDR3, the DNA is TGTGCTAGCAGCTCTCGGGTGGGCACTGAAGCTTTCTTT.

The chain joins TRBV30 to TRBJ2-5; D remains unclear. Germline loops: CDR1 GTSNPN, CDR2 SVGIG (reference sequence). This CDR3 has 12 residues. V was clipped by 1 base and J by 0 bases, with 3 bases between them. The CDR3 region is CAWSAYQETQYF. CDR3 DNA: TGTGCCTGGAGTGCGTACCAAGAGACCCAGTACTTC.

The rearrangement uses TRBV7-9 and TRBJ1-2; 9 nucleotides line up with TRBD1. The V segment lost 3 bases and the J segment 5 bases; nucleotides outside the gene matches: 1. Germline V gene lookup returns CDR1 SEHNR and CDR2 FQNEAQ (reference sequence). The CDR3 has 13 amino acids. The DNA of the CDR3 is TGTGCCAGCAGCTTGACAGGGGGGTATGGCTACACCTTC. Translated: CASSLTGGYGYTF.

As DNA, the CDR3 is TGTGCCAGCAGCTTAGGACAGGGCCTCTACGAGCAGTACTTC. Protein: CASSLGQGLYEQYF. V usage is TRBV5-4 and J usage is TRBJ2-7; 8 bases map to TRBD1. V was pared by 2 bases and J by 3 bases, with 4 bases of the junction left unmatched. This CDR3 has 14 residues. From germline, CDR1 is SGHNT and CDR2 YYREEE (reference sequence).

V usage is TRBV5-1 and J usage is TRBJ1-2; tentatively, D is TRBD1 (5 bases). The CDR3 consists of 17 residues. Deletions cut 0 bases from V and 0 bases from J, with 15 bases between. Per the germline V gene, CDR1 is SGHRS and CDR2 is YFSETQ. CDR3 in amino acids: CASSLEGFGRTNYGYTF. The CDR3 coding sequence is TGCGCCAGCAGCTTGGAGGGGTTCGGGAGGACTAACTATGGCTACACCTTC. Looking up the rest from reference TRBV5-1 and TRBJ1-2 gives the full variable domain: KAGVTQTPRYLIKTRGQQVTLSCSPISGHRSVSWYQQTPGQGLQFLFEYFSETQRNKGNFPGRFSGRQFSNSRSEMNVSTLELGDSALYLCASSLEGFGRTNYGYTFGSGTRLTVV.

The V gene is TRBV27, the J gene TRBJ1-4, with D hard to call. This CDR3 is built from 16 residues. The ends were cut back, 5 bases at V and 2 bases at J, with 15 bases in the middle. The germline gives CDR1 MNHEY, CDR2 SMNVEV (reference sequence). The CDR3 bases are TGTGCCAGCAGTCACAAGGCCGGGAGGACTAATGAAAAACTGTTTTTT. Amino acid sequence: CASSHKAGRTNEKLFF.

This clone was seen only once. The chain employs TRBV12-3 or TRBV12-4 and TRBJ2-7; tentative D call: TRBD2 (5 bases). V was trimmed by 6 bases and J by 7 bases, leaving 13 bases between them. CDR3 length equals 12 residues. The CDR3: CASSRTGWEQYF. DNA for the CDR3: TGTGCCAGCAGCCGGACGGGGTGGGAGCAGTACTTC.

This clone is a singleton in its sample. The chain has TRBV27 and TRBJ1-1; 8 bases match TRBD1. Germline trimming cut 5 bases from V and 1 base from J; bases unmatched to any gene: 6. The CDR3 sequence is 15 residues long. CDR1 MNHEY and CDR2 SMNVEV come from the germline V gene (reference sequence). CDR3 in amino acids: CASSPLGQANTEAFF. Here the CDR3 DNA reads TGTGCCAGCAGTCCGCTGGGACAGGCGAACACTGAAGCTTTCTTT.

The chain recombines TRBV9 with TRBJ2-1, with 11 bases identical to TRBD2. CDR1 is SGDLS and CDR2 is YYNGEE in the germline V gene. The CDR3 spans 16 residues. V dropped 0 bases and J dropped 3; count of bases not matched to a gene: 2. The CDR3 DNA sequence: TGTGCCAGCAGCGTAGGACTAGCGGGGAACTACAATGAGCAGTTCTTC. Residues: CASSVGLAGNYNEQFF.